Below are 27 T cell receptor beta chains sequenced from a single sample in a study of regulatory T cells in long-lasting Graves disease. For TCR beta, libraries came from iRepertoire HTBI primers and Arm-PCR of CDR3 regions. One entry per CDR3 protein, called by TCRdb with MiXCR from the multiplex PCR reads. The repertoire holds fewer than 550,000 distinct CDR3 sequences, with about 15% as singletons. Time point here: newly diagnosed GD, antithyroid drugs for less than 3 months. With RNA extracted from PBMCs as input, the TCR library was made. The same data also contributed to another study, on T cells in Graves' hyperthyroidism and ophthalmopathy.

The sample here was peripheral blood mononuclear cells (PBMCs), taken at new diagnosis, from a patient treated with antithyroid drugs. Receptors were obtained from a middle-aged woman with Graves disease.

This chain joins TRBV25-1 and TRBJ1-2; D might be TRBD1 (6 bases). The V gene's germline CDR1 is MGHDK and CDR2 SYGVNS. The CDR3 contains 13 residues. V was shortened by 3 bases and J by 3 bases, with 8 bases between the two germline ends. CDR3 DNA sequence: TGTGCCAGCAGTGACCAGGGGTACTATGGCTACACCTTC. It specifies CASSDQGYYGYTF.

This clonotype has ten or more counts. The J gene is TRBJ1-6, the V gene TRBV2; the D gene is possibly TRBD1 (5 bases). The CDR3 runs 15 residues. V lost 6 bases, J lost 10 bases, and 19 bases lay in between. In germline, CDR1 is SNHLY, CDR2 FYNNEI. CDR3 nucleotide sequence: TGTGCCAGCAGGACGAGCAGGGAGACCCAATCACCCCTCCACTTT. Translation: CASRTSRETQSPLHF.

The CDR3 spells CASSATVGEQYF. The CDR3 DNA follows: TGTGCCAGCTCAGCGACCGTAGGTGAGCAGTACTTC. The rearrangement joins TRBV18 to TRBJ2-7; no firm D call. The CDR3 runs to 12 residues. Between the trimmed V and J ends, which lost 5 bases and 7 bases, there was a span of 12 bases. Looked up from germline, CDR1 is KGHSH and CDR2 is LQKENI.

This rearrangement joins TRBV6-1 to TRBJ1-2; D is perhaps TRBD1 (6 bases). This CDR3 comprises 14 residues. Trimming removed 5 bases from V and 2 bases from J, with 12 bases in between. Germline V lookup: CDR1 MNHNS, CDR2 SASEGT. The chain's CDR3 is CASSPRDTNYGYTF. The CDR3 nucleotides are TGTGCCAGCAGTCCCCGGGACACAAACTATGGCTACACCTTC.

In its sample, this clonotype was seen many times. The chain carries TRBV3-1 and TRBJ2-7; D is unclear. The CDR3 is 11 residues long. The V end was cut by 2 bases, the J end by 3 bases, with 2 bases between. In germline, CDR1 is LGHDT, CDR2 YNNKEL (reference sequence). The CDR3 DNA is TGTGCCAGCAGCCAAAGCTACGAGCAGTACTTC. This gives the protein CASSQSYEQYF.

This clonotype was detected ten times or more. The V call is TRBV12-3 or TRBV12-4, the J call TRBJ1-1; tentatively, D is TRBD1 (5 bases). The germline V and J ends were trimmed by 3 bases and 1 base, with 6 bases remaining between them. The CDR3 extends over 13 amino acids. Written as DNA, the CDR3 is TGTGCCAGCAGTTTCCAGGGGAACACTGAAGCTTTCTTT. Translation: CASSFQGNTEAFF.

This clonotype was detected many times. The genes are TRBV3-1 and TRBJ2-3, with D tentatively TRBD2 (5 bases). Germline CDR1 and CDR2: LGHDT and YNNKEL (reference sequence). Trimming pared 1 base from V and 11 bases from J, leaving 22 bases between. The CDR3 is 16 residues long. The CDR3 sequence: CASSQGIGVRWFVQYF. CDR3 coding DNA: TGTGCCAGCAGCCAAGGGATCGGGGTACGGTGGTTTGTGCAGTATTTT.

This clonotype was counted many times. The chain combines TRBV20-1 with TRBJ2-7; weak D call: TRBD2 (6 bases). The CDR3 length is 12 residues. Germline lookup yields CDR1 DFQATT and CDR2 SNEGSKA (reference sequence). Trimming left V 0 bases short and J 6 bases short, with 9 bases between. CDR3: CSARDGGVEQYF. The DNA for the CDR3 is TGCAGTGCTAGAGATGGCGGGGTCGAGCAGTACTTC.

This sequence joins TRBV4-1 and TRBJ1-5; D gene unclear. Germline CDR1 and CDR2: MGHRA and YSYEKL. Trimming took off 3 bases at V and 0 bases at J, with 9 bases between the two ends. The CDR3 sequence is 15 residues long. This CDR3 is CASSHPEGSNQPQHF. The CDR3 region has the DNA TGCGCCAGCAGCCACCCCGAGGGTAGCAATCAGCCCCAGCATTTT.

This clonotype was seen many times. The V and J genes are TRBV13 and TRBJ1-1; no definite D call. The CDR3 contains 14 residues. CDR1 and CDR2 from the germline V gene are PRHDT and FYEKMQ (reference sequence). V dropped 5 bases and J dropped 3 bases, with 13 bases sitting between them. CDR3 amino acids: CASSQMKGYTEAFF. The DNA of the CDR3 is TGTGCCAGCAGCCAGATGAAGGGATACACTGAAGCTTTCTTT.

Points on this clonotype: A much larger clone lies one base from this, so it may be a read error. The chain combines TRBV7-2 with TRBJ2-7, with 13 bases that match TRBD2. Germline CDR1 is SGHTA and CDR2 is FQGNSA. The V segment lost 6 bases and the J segment 2 bases; nucleotides outside the gene matches: 4. There are 15 residues in the CDR3. Here the CDR3 reads CASRRTSGGTYEQYF. CDR3 DNA: TGTGCCAGCAGGCGGACTAGCGGGGGCACCTACGAGCAGTACTTC.

This clonotype was found many times. The chain recombines TRBV6-5 with TRBJ1-3; D is ambiguous. V was pared by 4 bases and J by 4 bases, with 5 bases between. Germline V gene data show CDR1 as MNHEY and CDR2 as SVGAGI. The CDR3 sequence is 12 residues long. In DNA, the CDR3 is TGTGCCAGCAGTTCGGGCGGAAACACCATATATTTT. It translates to CASSSGGNTIYF.

This clonotype was counted at least ten times. The chain has TRBV5-1 and TRBJ1-1; weak D call: TRBD1 (5 bases). The germline gives CDR1 SGHRS, CDR2 YFSETQ. With 4 bases removed from V and 3 bases from J, the gap between germline ends came to 13 bases. The CDR3 totals 14 residues. The CDR3 loop is CASSRGTGDTEAFF. The DNA for the CDR3 is TGCGCCAGCAGCCGCGGGACGGGAGACACTGAAGCTTTCTTT.

The V gene is TRBV6-5, the J gene TRBJ2-3, with D maybe TRBD2 (7 bases). There are 15 residues in the CDR3. V was clipped by 2 bases and J by 5 bases, with 14 bases between them. Germline V gives CDR1 MNHEY, CDR2 SVGAGI. CDR3 DNA sequence: TGTGCCAGCAGTTACGGGAGGGGGGTAGGAGATACGCAGTATTTT. Protein product: CASSYGRGVGDTQYF.

This chain connects TRBV19 to TRBJ1-5; D perhaps matches TRBD1 (5 bases). CDR3 length equals 15 residues. Germline CDR1 reads LNHDA; CDR2 reads SQIVND (reference sequence). Trimming shortened V by 7 bases and J by 0 bases, and 13 bases separated the two germline ends. This chain's CDR3 is CASNIDSYSNQPQHF. The CDR3 DNA sequence: TGTGCCAGTAACATCGACAGTTATAGCAATCAGCCCCAGCATTTT.

As concerns this clonotype: A read error may be the cause here, since a much bigger clone is one base away. The chain carries TRBV9 and TRBJ1-3; 7 bases align to TRBD1. The germline V gene encodes CDR1 SGDLS and CDR2 YYNGEE. This CDR3 is 14 amino acids long. Trimming removed 2 bases from V and 2 bases from J; junction bases left unmatched: 1. The CDR3 coding sequence is TGTGCCAGCAGCGTGACAGGGACTGGAAACACCATATATTTT. Translating gives CASSVTGTGNTIYF.

This clonotype was seen a handful of times. The chain has TRBV19 and TRBJ1-1; D possibly corresponds to TRBD1 (6 bases). The CDR3 runs 15 residues. Germline CDR1 LNHDA, CDR2 SQIVND (reference sequence). Trimming cost V 3 bases and J 4 bases, with 15 bases left between them. CDR3 loop: CASSIRGRGATEAFF. Written as DNA, the CDR3 is TGTGCCAGTAGTATCAGAGGGCGGGGGGCCACTGAAGCTTTCTTT.

Worth noting for this clonotype: The junction departs from germline at one end; a sequencing error may be responsible. The chain carries TRBV25-1 and TRBJ1-2; weak D call: TRBD1 (6 bases). This CDR3 has 15 amino acids. CDR1 is MGHDK and CDR2 is SYGVNS in the germline V gene. The DNA for the CDR3 is TGTGCCAGCAGTGAATTATACAGGGAAAGAGGCGGCTACATCTTC. Translating gives CASSELYRERGGYIF.

This clonotype was detected ten times or more. The chain couples TRBV11-2 to TRBJ1-5; TRBD1 aligns across 10 bases. The germline V gene encodes CDR1 SGHAT and CDR2 FQNNGV. Trimming removed 1 base from V and 7 bases from J; junction bases left unmatched: 7. This CDR3 contains 16 residues. CDR3 DNA: TGTGCCAGCAGCTTAGGACAGGGGGCGTTTGGGCAGCCCCAGCATTTT. Protein product: CASSLGQGAFGQPQHF.

This clonotype was counted ten times or more. The chain joins TRBV28 to TRBJ2-7; 9 bases fit TRBD1. This CDR3 is built from 15 residues. Germline values: CDR1 MDHEN, CDR2 SYDVKM. V dropped 2 bases and J dropped 4; count of bases not matched to a gene: 6. The CDR3 sequence is CASSLGSTGGYEQYF. In DNA form, the CDR3 reads TGTGCCAGCAGTTTAGGGTCGACAGGGGGGTACGAGCAGTACTTC.

In this sample, this clonotype turned up a few times. The chain combines TRBV6-1 with TRBJ2-5, with D hard to call. CDR3 size: 13 residues. V lost 7 bases to trimming and J lost 7 bases, with 16 bases between them. The V gene's germline CDR1 is MNHNS and CDR2 SASEGT. In nucleotides, the CDR3 is TGTGCCAGCACCCCTTTGGACGGCGGGACCCAGTACTTC. Encoded protein: CASTPLDGGTQYF.

In this sample, this clonotype turned up many times. The chain uses TRBV24-1 and TRBJ1-2; a possible D gene is TRBD1 (5 bases). The germline V and J ends were trimmed by 5 bases and 0 bases, with 24 bases remaining between them. The CDR3 loop spans 19 amino acids. Germline CDR1 KGHDR, CDR2 SFDVKD. The CDR3 here is CATSGPTRGSLSSNYGYTF. The CDR3, as DNA: TGTGCCACCAGTGGTCCGACCCGGGGGAGTCTGAGTTCTAACTATGGCTACACCTTC.

The chain links TRBV29-1 to TRBJ2-2, with D unclear. V shed 6 bases and J shed 5 bases, with 7 bases lying between them. The CDR3 contains 11 residues. The germline V gene has CDR1 SQVTM and CDR2 ANQGSEA. The CDR3 reads CSVQGTGELFF. The CDR3 DNA sequence: TGCAGCGTCCAAGGTACCGGGGAGCTGTTTTTT.

The sample holds many counts of this clonotype. This rearrangement joins TRBV20-1 to TRBJ2-3; possible D gene TRBD2, 6 bases. The CDR3 loop spans 15 amino acids. Germline assignment: CDR1 DFQATT and CDR2 SNEGSKA (reference sequence). Trimming took 0 bases from V and 1 from J, leaving 11 bases between them. CDR3 sequence: CSARDSRDGTDTQYF. The CDR3, as DNA: TGCAGTGCTAGAGATTCGCGGGATGGCACAGATACGCAGTATTTT.

This chain uses TRBV6-2 or TRBV6-3 with TRBJ1-6; 9 bases align to TRBD1. Germline CDR1 and CDR2: MNHEY and SVGEGT. The CDR3 sequence is 16 residues long. The J segment lost 7 bases and the V segment lost 4 bases, leaving 8 bases of the junction unmatched. The DNA of the CDR3 is TGTGCCAGCAGTTCACCGGGACAGGGAAGAAATTCACCCCTCCACTTT. It is translated as CASSSPGQGRNSPLHF.

The table lists this clonotype with a few counts. This chain joins TRBV30 and TRBJ2-5; TRBD1 matches 7 bases. Looked up from germline, CDR1 is GTSNPN and CDR2 is SVGIG (reference sequence). CDR3 length equals 14 residues. Unmatched junction bases numbered 11, after V lost 7 bases and J lost 3 bases. CDR3: CASLRRDSEETQYF. CDR3 sequence (DNA): TGTGCCTCCCTTCGCCGGGACAGCGAAGAGACCCAGTACTTC.

This clonotype was seen repeatedly, ten times or more. The gene calls are TRBV12-3 or TRBV12-4 and TRBJ1-3; D call uncertain. The CDR3 loop spans 16 amino acids. Deletions cut 2 bases from V and 4 bases from J, with 15 bases between. CDR3 sequence (DNA): TGTGCCAGCAGTTTAAAGGGAGGGAGCCGGGGAAACACCATATATTTT. It codes for CASSLKGGSRGNTIYF.